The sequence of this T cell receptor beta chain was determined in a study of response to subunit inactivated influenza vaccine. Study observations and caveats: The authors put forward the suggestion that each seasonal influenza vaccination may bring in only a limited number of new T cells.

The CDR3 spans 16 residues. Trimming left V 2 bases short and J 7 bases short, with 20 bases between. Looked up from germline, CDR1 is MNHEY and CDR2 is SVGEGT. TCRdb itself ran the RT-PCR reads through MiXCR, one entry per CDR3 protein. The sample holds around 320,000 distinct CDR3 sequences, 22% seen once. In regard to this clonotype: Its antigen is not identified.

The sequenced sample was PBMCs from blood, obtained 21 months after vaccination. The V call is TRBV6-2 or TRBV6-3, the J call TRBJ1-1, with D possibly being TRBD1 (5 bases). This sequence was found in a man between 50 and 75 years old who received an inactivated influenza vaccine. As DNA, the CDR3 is TGTGCCAGCAGTTACCCCCGTATCCGACAGAGATTTGAAGCTTTCTTT. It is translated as CASSYPRIRQRFEAFF.